Each of the 17 T cell receptor beta chains below was sequenced from the same sample in a study of blood T cell repertoires in COVID-19. Method: immunoSEQ multiplex PCR; TCRdb's copy keeps in-frame clones and lacks some. The sample contains roughly 150,000 clones, nearly 85% of which appear only once. Material: peripheral blood. The receptors come from a human donor in a cohort sampled during active COVID-19.

This rearrangement joins TRBV7-9 to TRBJ2-1, with a possible D match to TRBD1 (6 bases). Trimming stripped 5 bases from V and 7 bases from J, with 18 bases between. This CDR3 is 15 amino acids long. CDR1 SEHNR and CDR2 FQNEAQ come from the germline V gene (reference sequence). This chain's CDR3 is CASSERDITRNEQFF. CDR3 sequence (DNA): TGTGCCAGCAGCGAGAGGGACATCACAAGGAATGAGCAGTTCTTC. Together with reference TRBV7-9 and TRBJ2-1, the CDR3 gives the full variable domain: DTGVSQNPRHKITKRGQNVTFRCDPISEHNRLYWYRQTLGQGPEFLTYFQNEAQLEKSRLLSDRFSAERPKGSFSTLEIQRTEQGDSAMYLCASSERDITRNEQFFGPGTRLTVL.

The CDR3 coding sequence is TGTGCCAGCAAGCGGACTGAGCGGAACACTGAAGCTTTCTTT. Protein sequence: CASKRTERNTEAFF. This chain links TRBV27 with TRBJ1-1, with D unresolved. The CDR3 spans 14 residues. Germline CDR1 is MNHEY and CDR2 is SMNVEV (reference sequence). V was trimmed by 7 bases and J by 1 base, leaving 13 bases between them.

The chain carries TRBV5-8 and TRBJ2-1; perhaps TRBD1 as D (6 bases). Trimming removed 0 bases from V and 0 bases from J, with 7 bases in between. This CDR3 is built from 15 residues. The germline CDR1 and CDR2 sequences are SGHTS and YDEGEE. This CDR3 is CASSLVGASYNEQFF. CDR3 bases: TGTGCCAGCAGCTTGGTGGGGGCCTCCTACAATGAGCAGTTCTTC.

J is TRBJ1-2 and V is TRBV21-1; whether TRBD1, the table's D call, matches the DNA was not checked. TRBV21-1 is a pseudogene segment. The CDR3 has 18 amino acids. The chain's CDR3 is CASSNGGQGALFPYGYTF. The CDR3 DNA reads TGTGCCAGCAGCAATGGGGGACAGGGGGCGTTGTTTCCCTATGGCTACACCTTC.

The chain couples TRBV6-4 to TRBJ2-3, with D possibly TRBD2 on 6 matching bases. V lost 0 bases and J lost 0, with 10 bases in between. The CDR3 length is 16 residues. From germline, CDR1 is MRHNA and CDR2 SNTAGT. The CDR3 DNA sequence: TGTGCCAGCAGTGACTCAGGAGGGAGAAGCACAGATACGCAGTATTTT. Translated: CASSDSGGRSTDTQYF.

The V gene is TRBV18, the J gene TRBJ2-1; TRBD2 matches at 15 bases. This CDR3 region has 18 residues. The J segment lost 10 bases and the V segment lost 4 bases, leaving 14 bases of the junction unmatched. Germline CDR1 KGHSH, CDR2 LQKENI. The CDR3 nucleotides are TGTGCCAGCTCACTCCCAGGGCCCGGGACTAGCGGGGGGCTGGAGCAGTTCTTC. Residues: CASSLPGPGTSGGLEQFF.

This clone was seen only a few times. The V gene is TRBV19, the J gene TRBJ2-4; 9 bases line up with TRBD1. The CDR3 length is 16 residues. Germline V gene sequence: CDR1 LNHDA, CDR2 SQIVND (reference sequence). V gave up 9 bases and J gave up 3 bases; unmatched junction bases: 12. CDR3 DNA sequence: TGTGCCAGCGCACCAAACAGGGGGCAAGGCAAAAACATTCAGTACTTC. Translating it yields CASAPNRGQGKNIQYF.

This sequence joins TRBV20-1 and TRBJ2-1; 14 bases are a match to TRBD2. With 3 bases clipped from V and 5 bases from J, the junction kept 6 bases outside the gene matches. Germline V gene data show CDR1 as DFQATT and CDR2 as SNEGSKA (reference sequence). This CDR3 spans 16 amino acids. The CDR3 nucleotides read TGCAGTGCTAGTTTGACTAGCGGGAGGGCCGACAATGAGCAGTTCTTC. It translates to CSASLTSGRADNEQFF.

The J gene is TRBJ2-7, the V gene TRBV30; D may be TRBD1 (6 bases). Trimming left V 1 base short and J 2 bases short, with 15 bases between. CDR1 is GTSNPN, CDR2 SVGIG, per germline (reference sequence). The CDR3 is made up of 15 amino acids. CDR3 region: CAWSGRAGAAYEQYV. CDR3 DNA: TGTGCCTGGAGTGGGCGGGCAGGGGCGGCCTACGAGCAGTACGTC.

The chain links TRBV30 to TRBJ2-3; 13 nucleotides align to TRBD2. CDR3 length: 13 residues. Looked up from germline, CDR1 is GTSNPN and CDR2 is SVGIG (reference sequence). In DNA form, the CDR3 reads TGTGCGATGACTAGCGGGAGGACAGATACGCAGTATTTT. It encodes CAMTSGRTDTQYF.

This clone turned up a few times. The V gene is TRBV5-1, the J gene TRBJ1-1; 11 bases are shared with TRBD1. Looked up from germline, CDR1 is SGHRS and CDR2 is YFSETQ. Germline trimming cut 0 bases from V and 4 bases from J; bases unmatched to any gene: 2. CDR3 length equals 15 residues. The CDR3 reads CASSLAGTGGTEAFF. As DNA, the CDR3 is TGCGCCAGCAGCTTGGCCGGGACAGGGGGCACTGAAGCTTTCTTT. Together with reference TRBV5-1 and TRBJ1-1, the CDR3 gives the full variable domain: KAGVTQTPRYLIKTRGQQVTLSCSPISGHRSVSWYQQTPGQGLQFLFEYFSETQRNKGNFPGRFSGRQFSNSRSEMNVSTLELGDSALYLCASSLAGTGGTEAFFGQGTRLTVV.

The chain uses TRBV30 and TRBJ1-1; no definite D call. The CDR3 length is 14 residues. The germline V gene has CDR1 GTSNPN and CDR2 SVGIG (reference sequence). With 5 bases removed from V and 1 base from J, the gap between germline ends came to 14 bases. CDR3 sequence reads: CAWARLRGNTEAFF. DNA of the CDR3: TGTGCCTGGGCCCGTCTACGGGGGAACACTGAAGCTTTCTTT.

The chain couples TRBV6-5 to TRBJ1-1, with 9 bases that match TRBD1. CDR3 length: 14 amino acids. Looked up from germline, CDR1 is MNHEY and CDR2 is SVGAGI. After removal of 5 bases from V and 7 bases from J, the junction contained 8 bases not matched to a gene. The CDR3 DNA is TGTGCCAGCAGTACCTACAGGGGGCGGAGTGAAGCTTTCTTT. As protein: CASSTYRGRSEAFF.

This sequence joins TRBV5-1 and TRBJ2-1; the match to TRBD2 covers 13 bases. The trim removed 4 bases at V and 7 bases at J, leaving 5 bases unmatched. Germline assignment: CDR1 SGHRS and CDR2 YFSETQ. CDR3 length equals 15 residues. In DNA form, the CDR3 reads TGCGCCAGCAGCCGGAGGACTAGCGGGAGAAATGAGCAGTTCTTC. It yields the protein CASSRRTSGRNEQFF.

V and J are TRBV5-8 and TRBJ2-7; D may be TRBD2 (5 bases). The CDR3 extends over 15 amino acids. From germline, CDR1 is SGHTS and CDR2 YDEGEE. The V end lost 4 bases, the J end lost 4 bases, and 18 bases lay between the germline ends. The CDR3 bases are TGTGCCAGCAGCCAAGGACTGGTGGTGGGTTACGAGCAGTACGTC. Amino acid sequence: CASSQGLVVGYEQYV.

The V call is TRBV4-3, the J call TRBJ2-4; 7 positions match TRBD1. The CDR3 covers 16 residues. Trimming cost V 0 bases and J 7 bases; bases outside gene matches: 9. The germline V gene encodes CDR1 LGHNA and CDR2 YSLEER. CDR3 region: CASSQDRGIRGNIQYF. The CDR3 DNA follows: TGCGCCAGCAGCCAAGATAGAGGCATCAGGGGGAACATTCAGTACTTC.

The V gene is TRBV7-3, the J gene TRBJ1-6; 8 nucleotides match TRBD1. Per the germline V gene, CDR1 is SGHTA and CDR2 is FQGTGA. V shed 5 bases and J 10 bases; nucleotides not matched to a gene: 4. The CDR3 is 13 amino acids. This CDR3 is CASSMTGVSPLHF. In DNA, the CDR3 is TGTGCCAGCAGCATGACAGGGGTCTCACCCCTCCACTTT.